A single sample is the source of the 11 T cell receptor beta chains below, sequenced in a study of cytomegalovirus exposure and HLA in healthy donors (dated by TCRdb to about 2017). The library relied on the immunoSEQ multiplex PCR assay. The multiplex PCR relied on a mix of 60 forward primers for TCR Vbeta segments and 13 reverse primers for TCR Jbeta segments. Sourced from immuneACCESS, this table was stored by TCRdb with only in-frame sequences that have V and J called. A share of the clones is absent; for the studies checked, an unresolved V gene accounts for under half, and the remainder has no known explanation. In this sample the table shows just over 25,000 clones, roughly 70% of which occur a single time. Clones ranked in the top ten supply 4.4% of the sample. The sample was PBMCs. The receptors were sampled from a woman aged 45-65 years in good health and CMV-seronegative.

This clone was picked up a small number of times. The gene calls are TRBV9 and TRBJ2-7; no reliable D call. The CDR3 covers 14 residues. The germline V gene encodes CDR1 SGDLS and CDR2 YYNGEE. V was cut by 3 bases and J by 5 bases, with 15 bases left in between. The CDR3 region is CASSADTIPNEQYF. The CDR3 DNA is TGTGCCAGCAGCGCTGACACCATTCCCAACGAGCAGTACTTC.

The CDR3 nucleotides are TGTGCCAGCAGTTCCAGGAACGAGTATGGCTACACCTTC. It specifies CASSSRNEYGYTF. The chain couples TRBV28 to TRBJ1-2; no clear D. The CDR3 covers 13 residues. Trimming shortened V by 4 bases and J by 5 bases, and 11 bases separated the two germline ends. Germline V gene sequence: CDR1 MDHEN, CDR2 SYDVKM.

The chain joins TRBV4-1 to TRBJ1-5; TRBD1 aligns across 7 bases. Germline values: CDR1 MGHRA, CDR2 YSYEKL. The CDR3 sequence is 14 residues long. Germline trimming cut 3 bases from V and 5 bases from J; bases unmatched to any gene: 4. In DNA, the CDR3 is TGCGCCAGCAGCCAGAACAGGGGAGATCAGCCCCAGCATTTT. It specifies CASSQNRGDQPQHF.

The table lists this clone with a few counts. The chain links TRBV6-5 to TRBJ2-1; 11 nucleotides match TRBD2. Trimming at V came to 4 bases and at J to 9 bases, leaving 5 bases not matched to a gene. The CDR3 contains 14 residues. Germline CDR1 and CDR2: MNHEY and SVGAGI. CDR3 amino acids: CASSSPGTSGEQFF. Written as DNA, the CDR3 is TGTGCCAGCAGTTCCCCAGGGACTAGCGGTGAGCAGTTCTTC.

This chain uses TRBV6-5 with TRBJ2-7, with D perhaps TRBD2 (6 bases). The CDR3 sequence is 13 residues long. V was clipped by 6 bases and J by 2 bases, with 11 bases between them. Germline CDR1 MNHEY, CDR2 SVGAGI. CDR3 sequence reads: CASSRDSTYEQYF. CDR3 nucleotides: TGTGCCAGCAGCCGGGACTCCACCTACGAGCAGTACTTC.

The chain has TRBV7-9 and TRBJ1-1, with D uncertain. CDR3 length equals 12 residues. In germline, CDR1 is SEHNR, CDR2 FQNEAQ (reference sequence). The ends were cut back, 3 bases at V and 7 bases at J, with 9 bases in the middle. CDR3 sequence: CASSFDTREAFF. The CDR3 bases are TGTGCCAGCAGCTTTGACACCCGTGAAGCTTTCTTT. Using reference TRBV7-9 and TRBJ1-1 for the parts outside the CDR3, the full variable domain is DTGVSQNPRHKITKRGQNVTFRCDPISEHNRLYWYRQTLGQGPEFLTYFQNEAQLEKSRLLSDRFSAERPKGSFSTLEIQRTEQGDSAMYLCASSFDTREAFFGQGTRLTVV.

A few counts support this clone. V and J are TRBV11-1 and TRBJ2-5; D is ambiguous. Trimming cost V 3 bases and J 5 bases, with 10 bases left between them. The CDR3 is 13 amino acids. Germline CDR1 and CDR2: SGHAT and FQDESV (reference sequence). The CDR3 nucleotides are TGTGCCAGCAGCTTGTCGGTTGGTGAGACCCAGTACTTC. The encoded protein is CASSLSVGETQYF. The whole variable domain, filled in from reference TRBV11-1 and TRBJ2-5, reads EAEVAQSPRYKITEKSQAVAFWCDPISGHATLYWYRQILGQGPELLVQFQDESVVDDSQLPKDRFSAERLKGVDSTLKIQPAELGDSAMYLCASSLSVGETQYFGPGTRLLVL.

This sequence joins TRBV4-1 and TRBJ1-5; weak D call: TRBD1 (5 bases). The CDR3 extends over 18 amino acids. Germline loops: CDR1 MGHRA, CDR2 YSYEKL. Trimming pared 0 bases from V and 3 bases from J, leaving 18 bases between. CDR3 DNA: TGCGCCAGCAGCCAAGATGTTGGGGGGGGAGGAATCAATCAGCCCCAGCATTTT. Encoded protein: CASSQDVGGGGINQPQHF.

The chain couples TRBV9 to TRBJ2-5; TRBD1 might be the D (5 bases). The germline V and J ends were trimmed by 0 bases and 4 bases, with 10 bases remaining between them. The length of the CDR3 is 14 residues. Germline assignment: CDR1 SGDLS and CDR2 YYNGEE. This chain's CDR3 is CASSVGRGRETQYF. CDR3 DNA sequence: TGTGCCAGCAGCGTAGGTAGGGGTCGAGAGACCCAGTACTTC.

This rearrangement joins TRBV27 to TRBJ2-3; 7 bases align to TRBD1. V was clipped by 3 bases and J by 0 bases; unmatched bases: 0. This CDR3 contains 14 residues. Germline values: CDR1 MNHEY, CDR2 SMNVEV (reference sequence). The CDR3 protein is CASSLTGSTDTQYF. The CDR3 DNA reads TGTGCCAGCAGTTTGACAGGGAGCACAGATACGCAGTATTTT.

The chain recombines TRBV11-2 with TRBJ1-1; a possible D gene is TRBD1 (5 bases). Germline assignment: CDR1 SGHAT and CDR2 FQNNGV. The CDR3 is 14 amino acids. The ends were cut back, 5 bases at V and 6 bases at J, with 16 bases in the middle. CDR3 in amino acids: CASSMGGPVAEAFF. CDR3 nucleotides: TGTGCCAGCAGCATGGGGGGACCGGTGGCTGAAGCTTTCTTT.